The sequence of this T cell receptor (beta chain) was determined in a study of blood T cells in healthy people across ages. Germline V gene sequence: CDR1 KGHSH, CDR2 LQKENI. V shed 2 bases and J shed 10 bases, with 9 bases lying between them. The CDR3 has 12 amino acids. For the second PCR, which ran for roughly 7 to 11 cycles, a sample-barcoded 5' primer and a J-beta primer mix were used. Tagging of each cDNA molecule was performed by a template-switch adaptor with 12 random nucleotides. TCRdb re-analysed the 5' RACE reads in MiXCR, keeping a single row per CDR3 protein. The sample carries approximately 2,000,000 distinct CDR3 sequences, around 40% recorded once. Study outcomes and limitations: Both naive CD4+ cell counts and diversity were greater in long-lived donors than in aged donors. Older individuals had lower TCR beta diversity per million T cells (the decline was roughly linear). Donor CMV infection status was unknown, possibly confounding age-related changes in expanded clonotypes.

This clonotype was recorded a few times. The antigen is not known. Input material: blood. The sequence derives from a human donor in good health. The J gene is TRBJ2-1, the V gene TRBV18; D not resolved. CDR3 in amino acids: CASSPGMQEQFF. The CDR3 nucleotides read TGTGCCAGCTCACCAGGAATGCAGGAGCAGTTCTTC.